Listed below are T cell receptor delta chains from one sample, sequenced in a study of Vδ1+ human thymocytes. TCRdb redid clone calling on the multiplex PCR reads using CATT. Seen here are approximately 19,000 delta-chain clones, 6.5% to 10% observed once, and the top ten hold roughly 0.98%. Sequencing was performed on Vdelta1+ gamma-delta thymocytes from the thymus. The receptor set was obtained from a child in the first two years of life who had congenital heart surgery. CDR3s include the opening cysteine and the closing phenylalanine or tryptophan. D genes are given only for firm matches.

d_call: .; v_call: TRDV1; j_call: TRDJ1; cdr3_aa: CALGDPLLNYKLIF
d_call: TRDD2; v_call: TRDV1; j_call: TRDJ1; cdr3_aa: CALGELFPGLPTIHPPDKLIF
d_call: .; v_call: TRDV1; j_call: TRDJ1; cdr3_aa: CALFSDTDKLIF
d_call: .; v_call: TRDV1; j_call: TRDJ1; cdr3_aa: CALGEPAYWYTDKLIF
d_call: TRDD3; v_call: TRDV1; j_call: TRDJ1; cdr3_aa: CALGEFPPRSTRTGGYNRSYTDKLIF
d_call: TRDD3; v_call: TRDV1; j_call: TRDJ1; cdr3_aa: CALGERGWRHPGGDKLIF
d_call: TRDD3; v_call: TRDV1; j_call: TRDJ1; cdr3_aa: CALGELRLSYWGYAREHGDADKLIF
d_call: .; v_call: TRDV1; j_call: TRDJ1; cdr3_aa: CALGELLVDARTDKLIF
d_call: TRDD3; v_call: TRDV1; j_call: TRDJ1; cdr3_aa: CALGEYQGVSYWGITVSDKLIF
d_call: TRDD3; v_call: TRDV1; j_call: TRDJ1; cdr3_aa: CALGELRISLSGDTGHTDKLIF
d_call: TRDD3; v_call: TRDV1; j_call: TRDJ1; cdr3_aa: CALGGMAGGYLSGKLIF
d_call: .; v_call: TRDV1; j_call: TRDJ1; cdr3_aa: CALGELTPEARYNTDKLIF
d_call: TRDD3; v_call: TRDV1; j_call: TRDJ1; cdr3_aa: CALGLPGDKPSTDKLIF
d_call: TRDD3; v_call: TRDV2; j_call: TRDJ3; cdr3_aa: CACDPPTGGSSWDTRQMFF
d_call: TRDD3; v_call: TRDV1; j_call: TRDJ2; cdr3_aa: CALGATFPTGGFPLTAQLFF
d_call: .; v_call: TRDV1; j_call: TRDJ1; cdr3_aa: CALGEERLGPSDKLIF
d_call: .; v_call: TRDV1; j_call: TRDJ1; cdr3_aa: CALGELRIGATRVLFPYTDKLIF
d_call: .; v_call: TRDV1; j_call: TRDJ1; cdr3_aa: CALGELDYLYTDKLIF
d_call: .; v_call: TRDV1; j_call: TRDJ1; cdr3_aa: CALGDLGPSRPYTDKLIF
d_call: .; v_call: TRDV1; j_call: TRDJ1; cdr3_aa: CALGELSPYGVDDKLIF
d_call: .; v_call: TRDV1; j_call: TRDJ1; cdr3_aa: CALGEGAYTDKLIF
d_call: TRDD3; v_call: TRDV1; j_call: TRDJ1; cdr3_aa: CALGEPFPPGGYAHKLIF
d_call: .; v_call: TRDV1; j_call: TRDJ1; cdr3_aa: CALGEWPSPDKLIF
d_call: .; v_call: TRDV1; j_call: TRDJ1; cdr3_aa: CALGELSASLYTDELIF
d_call: .; v_call: TRDV1; j_call: TRDJ1; cdr3_aa: CALGEPTVTDKLIF
d_call: TRDD3; v_call: TRDV1; j_call: TRDJ1; cdr3_aa: CALGENHARSLGYTDKLIF
d_call: TRDD3; v_call: TRDV2; j_call: TRDJ2; cdr3_aa: CACDTLGDTRAAQLFF
d_call: TRDD3; v_call: TRDV1; j_call: TRDJ1; cdr3_aa: CALGRKLSREPGGQYTDKLIF
d_call: TRDD3; v_call: TRDV1; j_call: TRDJ1; cdr3_aa: CALGNTVLGGTYTDKLIF
d_call: .; v_call: TRDV1; j_call: TRDJ1; cdr3_aa: CALGPPDASPGYWKLIF
d_call: .; v_call: TRDV1; j_call: TRDJ1; cdr3_aa: CALGESYSRRSGFNKIIF
d_call: TRDD3; v_call: TRDV1; j_call: TRDJ1; cdr3_aa: CALGEDGHSIYWGIRYTDKLIF
d_call: .; v_call: TRDV1; j_call: TRDJ1; cdr3_aa: CALGERGLRITVGTDKLIF
d_call: TRDD3; v_call: TRDV1; j_call: TRDJ1; cdr3_aa: CALVFWGVYTDKLIF
d_call: .; v_call: TRDV1; j_call: TRDJ1; cdr3_aa: CALGKGYSYTSGDPTDKLIF
d_call: TRDD3; v_call: TRDV2; j_call: TRDJ1; cdr3_aa: CACDTENWGIRAVSDKLIF
d_call: .; v_call: TRDV1; j_call: TRDJ2; cdr3_aa: CALGRGLLLKTISAQLFF
d_call: TRDD3; v_call: TRDV1; j_call: TRDJ1; cdr3_aa: CALGELPHCGDGDTVTDKLIF
d_call: .; v_call: TRDV1; j_call: TRDJ1; cdr3_aa: CALGEYQNGGRYADKLIF
d_call: TRDD3; v_call: TRDV1; j_call: TRDJ1; cdr3_aa: CALGKKSYARDTEYTDKLIF
d_call: TRDD3; v_call: TRDV1; j_call: TRDJ1; cdr3_aa: CALVVLTSGGTDKLIF
d_call: .; v_call: TRDV1; j_call: TRDJ1; cdr3_aa: CALGEPNPSPIRGDKLIF